These 27 T cell receptor beta chains share one sample of origin, sequenced in a study of blood T cell repertoires in COVID-19. Sequencing used immunoSEQ multiplex PCR; TCRdb keeps in-frame clones, though not all of them. The sample carries more than 35,000 clones, around 77% recorded once. The sequenced material came from peripheral blood. The receptors were sampled from a man older than 75 with active or convalescent COVID-19.

The chain employs TRBV15 and TRBJ2-4; 8 nucleotides agree with TRBD1. CDR1 is LNHNV and CDR2 is YYDKDF in the germline V gene (reference sequence). CDR3 length: 15 amino acids. V dropped 5 bases and J dropped 3; count of bases not matched to a gene: 6. The CDR3 coding sequence is TGTGCCACCAGCCGGGGCGGGACAGGCAAAAACATTCAGTACTTC. Amino acids: CATSRGGTGKNIQYF.

This clone was observed a handful of times. V and J are TRBV11-3 and TRBJ1-1; TRBD1 is a possible D gene (5 bases). Trimming removed 1 base at V and 1 base at J, with 13 bases between. There are 16 residues in the CDR3. From germline, CDR1 is SGHNT and CDR2 YENEEA. The CDR3 reads CASSLGGRGENTEAFF. CDR3 in DNA: TGTGCCAGCAGCTTAGGGGGACGGGGGGAGAACACTGAAGCTTTCTTT.

The chain combines TRBV6-2 or TRBV6-3 with TRBJ1-2; a weak D match, TRBD1 (6 bases). V was clipped by 3 bases and J by 2 bases, with 10 bases between them. This CDR3 is 14 amino acids long. Germline CDR1 and CDR2: MNHEY and SVGEGT. The CDR3 DNA sequence: TGTGCCAGCAGTTATTTCGACAGGAACTATGGCTACACCTTC. This codes for CASSYFDRNYGYTF.

The J gene is TRBJ2-7, the V gene TRBV7-2; tentatively, D is TRBD1 (6 bases). V was pared by 5 bases and J by 3 bases, with 14 bases between. Germline-derived CDR1 and CDR2 are SGHTA and FQGNSA. There are 14 residues in the CDR3. CDR3 residues: CASSPGATLYEQYF. The CDR3 coding sequence is TGTGCCAGCAGCCCAGGGGCGACCCTCTACGAGCAGTACTTC.

The chain recombines TRBV6-5 with TRBJ2-1; the D gene is possibly TRBD2 (6 bases). CDR3 length: 14 amino acids. V was cut by 2 bases and J by 1 base, with 6 bases left in between. Per germline, CDR1 MNHEY and CDR2 SVGAGI. The CDR3 here is CASSYGGSYNEQFF. CDR3 DNA: TGTGCCAGCAGTTACGGGGGGTCCTACAATGAGCAGTTCTTC.

The chain carries TRBV5-5 and TRBJ1-1, with D unresolved. The germline CDR1 and CDR2 sequences are SGHKS and YYEKEE (reference sequence). This CDR3 contains 13 residues. Between the trimmed V and J ends, which lost 1 base and 3 bases, there was a span of 7 bases. The CDR3 protein is CASSLRQDTEAFF. CDR3 coding DNA: TGTGCCAGCAGCTTGAGGCAGGACACTGAAGCTTTCTTT. The complete variable domain, with remaining parts taken from reference TRBV5-5 and TRBJ1-1, reads DAGVTQSPTHLIKTRGQQVTLRCSPISGHKSVSWYQQVLGQGPQFIFQYYEKEERGRGNFPDRFSARQFPNYSSELNVNALLLGDSALYLCASSLRQDTEAFFGQGTRLTVV.

The chain joins TRBV11-2 to TRBJ2-7; 9 bases match TRBD2. CDR1 and CDR2 (germline): SGHAT, FQNNGV. The CDR3 contains 15 residues. V shed 5 bases, J shed 6 bases, and the junction held 11 bases outside the gene matches. CDR3 residues: CASSKGAGGLPEQYF. In DNA, the CDR3 is TGTGCCAGCAGCAAAGGAGCGGGAGGACTCCCCGAGCAGTACTTC. Looking up the rest from reference TRBV11-2 and TRBJ2-7 gives the full variable domain: EAGVAQSPRYKIIEKRQSVAFWCNPISGHATLYWYQQILGQGPKLLIQFQNNGVVDDSQLPKDRFSAERLKGVDSTLKIQPAKLEDSAVYLCASSKGAGGLPEQYFGPGTRLTVT.

The genes are TRBV29-1 and TRBJ2-5; a weak D match, TRBD2 (7 bases). The germline gives CDR1 SQVTM, CDR2 ANQGSEA. This CDR3 is built from 13 residues. The V and J ends lost 7 bases and 5 bases respectively, with 17 bases between them. The CDR3 DNA is TGCAGCGCCGCCCGGGGGGCCGGGGAGACCCAGTACTTC. Translated, it gives CSAARGAGETQYF. The full variable domain, completed using reference TRBV29-1 and TRBJ2-5, is SAVISQKPSRDICQRGTSLTIQCQVDSQVTMMFWYRQQPGQSLTLIATANQGSEATYESGFVIDKFPISRPNLTFSTLTVSNMSPEDSSIYLCSAARGAGETQYFGPGTRLLVL.

Comment on this clone: Germline and junction disagree at one end, which may indicate a read error. V usage is TRBV6-1 and J usage is TRBJ1-2; D is possibly TRBD1 (5 bases). The CDR3 covers 15 residues. Germline V gives CDR1 MNHNS, CDR2 SASEGT. The CDR3: CASREGAFLSYGYTF. The CDR3 DNA follows: TGTGCCAGCAGAGAAGGGGCTTTTTTGTCCTATGGCTACACCTTC.

This rearrangement joins TRBV28 to TRBJ1-2, with TRBD1 as a possible D gene (5 bases). This CDR3 is 14 amino acids long. V was trimmed by 5 bases and J by 1 base, leaving 11 bases between them. The germline V gene encodes CDR1 MDHEN and CDR2 SYDVKM. This chain's CDR3 is CASSPSGVNYGYTF. The CDR3 DNA is TGTGCCAGCAGTCCGTCGGGGGTTAACTATGGCTACACCTTC.

The chain recombines TRBV19 with TRBJ1-5; 9 bases match TRBD1. The germline gives CDR1 LNHDA, CDR2 SQIVND (reference sequence). This CDR3 is 14 amino acids long. J was trimmed by 6 bases and V by 9 bases; bases with no gene match: 9. This CDR3 reads CASKRTGAGQPQHF. The CDR3 coding sequence is TGTGCCAGCAAAAGGACAGGGGCAGGTCAGCCCCAGCATTTT.

The chain has TRBV7-9 and TRBJ2-5; 7 bases are shared with TRBD1. CDR3 length: 14 amino acids. V shed 5 bases and J 4 bases; nucleotides not matched to a gene: 7. The germline V gene has CDR1 SEHNR and CDR2 FQNEAQ (reference sequence). CDR3 nucleotides: TGTGCCAGCAGCCCCCGACAGGGTGGAGAGACCCAGTACTTC. It translates to CASSPRQGGETQYF.

This chain connects TRBV6-6 to TRBJ1-2; D might be TRBD1 (5 bases). This CDR3 is 13 amino acids long. Germline values: CDR1 MNHNY, CDR2 SVGAGI (reference sequence). V was cut by 4 bases and J by 8 bases, with 14 bases left in between. The CDR3 DNA sequence: TGTGCCAGCAGTTCCCCGGGGGTCCCGGGCTACACCTTC. Amino acid sequence: CASSSPGVPGYTF.

The genes are TRBV4-3 and TRBJ2-2; weak D call: TRBD2 (6 bases). The V end was cut by 3 bases, the J end by 6 bases, with 11 bases between. The CDR3 has 14 amino acids. Germline V gene lookup returns CDR1 LGHNA and CDR2 YSLEER. In DNA form, the CDR3 reads TGCGCCAGCAGCCAGTCTAGCGCGGCCGGGGAGCTGTTTTTT. It encodes CASSQSSAAGELFF.

The genes are TRBV7-8 and TRBJ2-3, with 10 positions matching TRBD2. V lost 1 base, J lost 6 bases, and 7 bases stayed unmatched. Germline CDR1 is SGHVS and CDR2 is FQNEAQ. The CDR3 has 16 amino acids. CDR3 loop: CASSLEGLAGEDTQYF. In DNA, the CDR3 is TGTGCCAGCAGCTTAGAGGGCCTAGCGGGAGAGGATACGCAGTATTTT.

For the CDR3, the DNA is TGTGCCATCAGTGATTCAGGGGGAGGCGGCACAGATACGCAGTATTTT. Encoded protein: CAISDSGGGGTDTQYF. The genes are TRBV10-3 and TRBJ2-3; possible D gene TRBD1, 7 bases. This CDR3 spans 16 amino acids. Trimming took 3 bases from V and 1 from J, leaving 14 bases between them. From germline, CDR1 is ENHRY and CDR2 SYGVKD.

The chain uses TRBV28 and TRBJ2-1; perhaps TRBD1 as D (6 bases). Germline V gives CDR1 MDHEN, CDR2 SYDVKM. The CDR3 spans 14 residues. The germline V and J ends were trimmed by 2 bases and 2 bases, with 7 bases remaining between them. The CDR3 loop reads CASSLAGAYNEQFF. The CDR3 DNA reads as TGTGCCAGCAGTTTAGCAGGGGCCTACAATGAGCAGTTCTTC.

J is TRBJ2-1 and V is TRBV6-6, with D possibly being TRBD2 (5 bases). Germline CDR1 is MNHNY and CDR2 is SVGAGI (reference sequence). The ends were cut back, 2 bases at V and 10 bases at J, with 6 bases in the middle. The CDR3 has 11 amino acids. CDR3 nucleotide sequence: TGTGCCAGCAGTTACGGAGGCGAGCAGTTCTTC. It is translated as CASSYGGEQFF.

V usage is TRBV5-6 and J usage is TRBJ1-1; TRBD1 might be the D (6 bases). This CDR3 is 15 amino acids long. In germline, CDR1 is SGHDT, CDR2 YYEEEE. The V end was cut by 2 bases, the J end by 1 base, with 12 bases between. The CDR3: CASSLNHRANTEAFF. In DNA form, the CDR3 reads TGTGCCAGCAGCTTAAACCACAGGGCGAACACTGAAGCTTTCTTT.

This clone was counted a few times. V usage is TRBV6-2 or TRBV6-3 and J usage is TRBJ2-1, with 12 bases that match TRBD2. CDR3 length: 15 amino acids. Germline loops: CDR1 MNHEY, CDR2 SVGEGT. Germline trimming cut 5 bases from V and 12 bases from J; bases unmatched to any gene: 11. The CDR3 spells CASSPLAGGHRGQFF. The CDR3 DNA reads TGTGCCAGCAGTCCACTAGCGGGGGGCCACCGGGGGCAGTTCTTC.

The genes are TRBV5-1 and TRBJ2-7; maybe TRBD1 (8 bases). The CDR3 loop spans 16 amino acids. V lost 0 bases to trimming and J lost 0 bases, with 13 bases between them. CDR1 SGHRS and CDR2 YFSETQ come from the germline V gene. CDR3 nucleotide sequence: TGCGCCAGCAGCTTGGGAAACAGGGGGGGCTCCTACGAGCAGTACTTC. Translated: CASSLGNRGGSYEQYF. Filled out from reference TRBV5-1 and TRBJ2-7, the complete variable domain reads KAGVTQTPRYLIKTRGQQVTLSCSPISGHRSVSWYQQTPGQGLQFLFEYFSETQRNKGNFPGRFSGRQFSNSRSEMNVSTLELGDSALYLCASSLGNRGGSYEQYFGPGTRLTVT.

This clone has just a few counts. The rearrangement joins TRBV7-9 to TRBJ1-5; possibly TRBD1 for D (5 bases). Trimming took off 5 bases at V and 3 bases at J, with 17 bases between the two ends. Germline values: CDR1 SEHNR, CDR2 FQNEAQ (reference sequence). The CDR3 runs 16 residues. The CDR3 DNA reads as TGTGCCAGCAGCCCCCAAGGGGCCGCCCCCAATCAGCCCCAGCATTTT. Translation gives CASSPQGAAPNQPQHF.

The chain combines TRBV5-4 with TRBJ2-7; tentatively, D is TRBD2 (6 bases). Between the trimmed V and J ends, which lost 2 bases and 7 bases, there was a span of 22 bases. CDR3 length: 16 amino acids. Germline V gene sequence: CDR1 SGHNT, CDR2 YYREEE (reference sequence). The CDR3 reads CASSLAGGSSEGEQYF. CDR3 DNA: TGTGCCAGCAGCTTAGCCGGAGGGTCCTCGGAGGGAGAGCAGTACTTC.

The genes are TRBV5-1 and TRBJ2-5; D perhaps matches TRBD1 (5 bases). Germline lookup yields CDR1 SGHRS and CDR2 YFSETQ. The ends were cut back, 0 bases at V and 3 bases at J, with 18 bases in the middle. The CDR3 extends over 17 amino acids. The CDR3 protein is CASSLGQRWGPKETQYF. As DNA, the CDR3 is TGCGCCAGCAGCTTGGGCCAACGATGGGGCCCTAAAGAGACCCAGTACTTC.

In its sample, this clone was seen once. This chain connects TRBV10-2 to TRBJ1-2, with D possibly TRBD1 on 6 matching bases. The CDR3 consists of 12 residues. The V and J ends lost 7 bases and 7 bases respectively, with 13 bases between them. Germline V gene sequence: CDR1 WSHSY, CDR2 SAAADI. The CDR3 here is CASTGQQTGYTF. CDR3 in DNA: TGCGCCAGCACCGGACAGCAGACTGGCTACACCTTC.

The chain carries TRBV7-8 and TRBJ2-2; a possible D gene is TRBD1 (5 bases). V gave up 4 bases and J gave up 1 base, with 7 bases separating them. The CDR3 is 14 residues long. Germline loops: CDR1 SGHVS, CDR2 FQNEAQ. The CDR3, as DNA: TGTGCCAGCAGCTCCGACAGGAACACCGGGGAGCTGTTTTTT. This codes for CASSSDRNTGELFF.

This clone is labeled medium-sized. The chain recombines TRBV12-3 or TRBV12-4 with TRBJ2-5; no firm D call. With 3 bases removed from V and 5 bases from J, the gap between germline ends came to 4 bases. The CDR3 runs 11 residues. This CDR3 reads CASSFMETQYF. In nucleotides, the CDR3 is TGTGCCAGCAGTTTTATGGAGACCCAGTACTTC.